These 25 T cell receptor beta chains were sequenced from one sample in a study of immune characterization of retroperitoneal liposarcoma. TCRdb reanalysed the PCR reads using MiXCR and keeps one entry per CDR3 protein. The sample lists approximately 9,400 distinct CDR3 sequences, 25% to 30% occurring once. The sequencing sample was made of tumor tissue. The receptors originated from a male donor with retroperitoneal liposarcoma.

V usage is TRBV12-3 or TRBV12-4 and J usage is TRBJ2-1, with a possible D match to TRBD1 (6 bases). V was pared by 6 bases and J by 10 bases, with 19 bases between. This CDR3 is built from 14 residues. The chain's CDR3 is CASRPSDRPYEQFF. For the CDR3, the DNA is TGTGCCAGCAGACCTTCGGACAGACCCTACGAGCAGTTCTTC.

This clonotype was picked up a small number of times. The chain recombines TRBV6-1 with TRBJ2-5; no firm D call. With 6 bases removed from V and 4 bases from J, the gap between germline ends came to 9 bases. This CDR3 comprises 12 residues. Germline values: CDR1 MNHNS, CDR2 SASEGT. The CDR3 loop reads CASSPKRETQYF. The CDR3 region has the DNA TGTGCCAGCAGCCCGAAGCGAGAGACCCAGTACTTC.

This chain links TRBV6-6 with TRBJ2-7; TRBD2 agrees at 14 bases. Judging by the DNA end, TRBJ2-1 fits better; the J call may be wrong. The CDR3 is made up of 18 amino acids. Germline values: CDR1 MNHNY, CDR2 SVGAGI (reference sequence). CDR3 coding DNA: TGTGCCAGCAGTTACTCTCGGACTAGCGGGAGGAGCTCCTACGAGCAGTTCTTC. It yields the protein CASSYSRTSGRSSYEQFF.

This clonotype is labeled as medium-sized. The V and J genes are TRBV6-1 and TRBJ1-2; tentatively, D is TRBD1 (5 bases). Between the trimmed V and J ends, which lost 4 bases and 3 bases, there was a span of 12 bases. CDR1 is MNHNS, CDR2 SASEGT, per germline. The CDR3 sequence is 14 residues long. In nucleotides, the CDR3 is TGTGCCAGCAGTGCCGGGACTTTCGACTATGGCTACACCTTC. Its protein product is CASSAGTFDYGYTF.

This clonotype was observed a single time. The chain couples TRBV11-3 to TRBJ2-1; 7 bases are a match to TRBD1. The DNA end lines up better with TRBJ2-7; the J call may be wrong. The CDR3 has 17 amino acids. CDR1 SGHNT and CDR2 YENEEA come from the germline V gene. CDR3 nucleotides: TGTGCCAGCAGCTTCTCATCCCCCACAGGGGCAGGCTACGAGCAGTACTTC. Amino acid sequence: CASSFSSPTGAGYEQYF.

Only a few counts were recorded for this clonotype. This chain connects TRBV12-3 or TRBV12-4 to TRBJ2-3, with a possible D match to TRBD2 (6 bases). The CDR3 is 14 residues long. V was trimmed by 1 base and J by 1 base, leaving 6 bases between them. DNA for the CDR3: TGTGCCAGCAGTTTAGGGGGGGGCACAGATACGCAGTATTTT. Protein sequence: CASSLGGGTDTQYF.

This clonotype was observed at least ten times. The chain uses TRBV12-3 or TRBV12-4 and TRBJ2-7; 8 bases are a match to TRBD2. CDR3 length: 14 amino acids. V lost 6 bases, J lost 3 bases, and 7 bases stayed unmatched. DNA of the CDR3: TGTGCCAGCAGGTCCAGCGGGGGCCACTACGAGCAGTACTTC. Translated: CASRSSGGHYEQYF.

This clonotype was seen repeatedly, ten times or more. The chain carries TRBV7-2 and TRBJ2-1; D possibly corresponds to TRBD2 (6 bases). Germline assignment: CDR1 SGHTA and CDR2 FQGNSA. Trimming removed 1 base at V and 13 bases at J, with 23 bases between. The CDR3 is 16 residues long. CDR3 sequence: CASSLGSAGSQETQFF. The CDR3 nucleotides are TGTGCCAGCAGCTTAGGTTCCGCGGGGTCCCAAGAGACCCAGTTCTTC.

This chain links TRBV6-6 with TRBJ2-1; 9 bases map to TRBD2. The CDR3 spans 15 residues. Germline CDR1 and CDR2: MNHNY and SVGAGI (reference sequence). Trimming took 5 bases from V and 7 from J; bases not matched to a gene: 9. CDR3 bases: TGTGCCAGCAGTCACCTAGCGGGATATGGTAATGAGCAGTTCTTC. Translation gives CASSHLAGYGNEQFF.

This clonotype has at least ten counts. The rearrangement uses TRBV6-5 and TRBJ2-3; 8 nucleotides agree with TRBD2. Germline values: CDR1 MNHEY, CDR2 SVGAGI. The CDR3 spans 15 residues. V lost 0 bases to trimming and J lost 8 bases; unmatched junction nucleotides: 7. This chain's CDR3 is CASSYSYGGAGTQYF. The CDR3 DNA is TGTGCCAGCAGTTACTCGTACGGGGGGGCAGGTACGCAGTATTTT.

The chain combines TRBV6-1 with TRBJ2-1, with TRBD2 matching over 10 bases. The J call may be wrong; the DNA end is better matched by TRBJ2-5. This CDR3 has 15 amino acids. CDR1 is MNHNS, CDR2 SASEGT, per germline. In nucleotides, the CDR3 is TGTGCCAGCAGTCGGCGAGCGGGAGGGCAAGAGACCCAGTACTTC. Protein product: CASSRRAGGQETQYF.

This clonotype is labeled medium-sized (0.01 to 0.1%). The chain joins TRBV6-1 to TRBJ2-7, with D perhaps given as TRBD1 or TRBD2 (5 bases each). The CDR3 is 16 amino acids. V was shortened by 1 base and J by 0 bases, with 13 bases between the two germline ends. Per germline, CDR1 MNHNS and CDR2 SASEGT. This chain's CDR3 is CASSEEGPGSSYEQYF. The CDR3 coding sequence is TGTGCCAGCAGTGAAGAGGGGCCAGGGAGCTCCTACGAGCAGTACTTC.

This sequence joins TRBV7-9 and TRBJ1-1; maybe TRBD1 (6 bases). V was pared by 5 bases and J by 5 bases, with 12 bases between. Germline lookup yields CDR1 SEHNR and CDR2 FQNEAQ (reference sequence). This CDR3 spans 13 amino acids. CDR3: CASSLRGRTEAFF. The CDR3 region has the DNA TGTGCCAGCAGCCTCAGGGGAAGAACTGAAGCTTTCTTT.

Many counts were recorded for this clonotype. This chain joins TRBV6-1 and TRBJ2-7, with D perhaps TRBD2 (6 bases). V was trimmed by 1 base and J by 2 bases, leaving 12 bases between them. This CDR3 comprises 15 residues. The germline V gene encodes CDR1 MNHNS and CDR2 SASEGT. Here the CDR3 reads CASSEVSGGPYEQYF. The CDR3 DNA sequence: TGTGCCAGCAGTGAAGTGAGCGGAGGGCCCTACGAGCAGTACTTC.

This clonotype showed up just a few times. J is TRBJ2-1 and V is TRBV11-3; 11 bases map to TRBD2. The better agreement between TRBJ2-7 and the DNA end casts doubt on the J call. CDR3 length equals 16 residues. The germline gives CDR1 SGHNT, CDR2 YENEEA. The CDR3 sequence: CASSLDGTSGSYEQYF. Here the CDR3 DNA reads TGTGCCAGCAGCTTAGATGGGACTAGCGGCTCCTACGAGCAGTACTTC.

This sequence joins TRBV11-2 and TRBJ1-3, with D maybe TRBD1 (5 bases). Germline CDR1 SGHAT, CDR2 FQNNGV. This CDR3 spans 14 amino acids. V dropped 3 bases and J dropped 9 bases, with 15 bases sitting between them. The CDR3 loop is CASSFSGGSPTIYF. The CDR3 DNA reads TGTGCCAGCAGCTTTTCCGGGGGGTCTCCCACCATATATTTT.

CDR3 sequence reads: CASSYSPLLAVYEQFF. CDR3 sequence (DNA): TGTGCCAGCAGTTATTCTCCTTTACTAGCGGTCTATGAGCAGTTCTTC. The V and J genes are TRBV6-9 and TRBJ2-1; 8 bases are a match to TRBD2. The CDR3 consists of 16 residues. V dropped 0 bases and J dropped 8; count of bases not matched to a gene: 9. CDR1 and CDR2 (germline): MNHGY, SVAAGI.

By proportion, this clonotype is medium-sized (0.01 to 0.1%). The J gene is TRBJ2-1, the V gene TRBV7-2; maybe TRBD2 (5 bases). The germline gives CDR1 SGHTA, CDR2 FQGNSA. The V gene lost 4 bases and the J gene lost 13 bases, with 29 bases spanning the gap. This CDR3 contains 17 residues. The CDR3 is CASSSLPGSTNQETQFF. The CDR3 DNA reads TGTGCCAGCAGCTCACTCCCCGGGTCGACTAACCAAGAGACCCAGTTCTTC.

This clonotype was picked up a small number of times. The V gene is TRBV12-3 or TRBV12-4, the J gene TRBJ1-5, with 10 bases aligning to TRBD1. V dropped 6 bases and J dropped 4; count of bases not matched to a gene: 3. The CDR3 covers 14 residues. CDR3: CASRPGQGNQPQHF. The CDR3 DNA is TGTGCCAGCAGACCGGGACAGGGGAATCAGCCCCAGCATTTT.

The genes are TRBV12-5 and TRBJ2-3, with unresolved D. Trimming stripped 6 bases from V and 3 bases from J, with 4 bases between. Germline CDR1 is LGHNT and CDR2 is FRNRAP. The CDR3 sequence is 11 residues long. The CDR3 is CASGRTDTQYF. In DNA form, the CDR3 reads TGTGCTAGTGGCCGGACAGATACGCAGTATTTT.

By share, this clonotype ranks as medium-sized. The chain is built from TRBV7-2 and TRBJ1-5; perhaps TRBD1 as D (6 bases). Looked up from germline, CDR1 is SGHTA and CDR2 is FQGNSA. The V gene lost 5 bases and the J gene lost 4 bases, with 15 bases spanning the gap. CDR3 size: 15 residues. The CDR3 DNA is TGTGCCAGCAGCCCGTGGGGGGGCGCAAATCAGCCCCAGCATTTT. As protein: CASSPWGGANQPQHF.

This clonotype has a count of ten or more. The CDR3 sequence is CASEEGQAYSPLHF. CDR3 bases: TGTGCCAGCGAAGAGGGACAGGCGTATTCACCCCTCCACTTT. The chain uses TRBV6-1 and TRBJ1-6; 8 bases are shared with TRBD1. V gave up 8 bases and J gave up 8 bases; unmatched junction bases: 8. CDR1 and CDR2 (germline): MNHNS, SASEGT. The CDR3 contains 14 residues.

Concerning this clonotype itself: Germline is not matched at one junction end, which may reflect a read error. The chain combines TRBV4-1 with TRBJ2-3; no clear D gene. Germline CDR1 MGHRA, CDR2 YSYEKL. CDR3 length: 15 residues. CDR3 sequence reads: CASSQDVEGTDTQYF. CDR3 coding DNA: TGTGCCAGCAGCCAAGATGTTGAAGGTACAGATACGCAGTATTTT.

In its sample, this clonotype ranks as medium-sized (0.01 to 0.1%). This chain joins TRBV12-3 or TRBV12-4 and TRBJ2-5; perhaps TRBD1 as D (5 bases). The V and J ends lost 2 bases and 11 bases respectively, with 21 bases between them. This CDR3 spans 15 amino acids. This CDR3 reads CASSLTAFWGDEQYF. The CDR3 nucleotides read TGTGCCAGCAGTTTAACGGCTTTCTGGGGCGATGAGCAGTACTTC.

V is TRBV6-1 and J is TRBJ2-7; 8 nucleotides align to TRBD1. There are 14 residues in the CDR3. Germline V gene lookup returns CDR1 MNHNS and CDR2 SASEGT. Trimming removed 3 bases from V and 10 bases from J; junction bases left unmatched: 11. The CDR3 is CASSESGGIATQYV. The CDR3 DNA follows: TGTGCCAGCAGTGAGTCAGGGGGCATAGCGACCCAGTACGTC.